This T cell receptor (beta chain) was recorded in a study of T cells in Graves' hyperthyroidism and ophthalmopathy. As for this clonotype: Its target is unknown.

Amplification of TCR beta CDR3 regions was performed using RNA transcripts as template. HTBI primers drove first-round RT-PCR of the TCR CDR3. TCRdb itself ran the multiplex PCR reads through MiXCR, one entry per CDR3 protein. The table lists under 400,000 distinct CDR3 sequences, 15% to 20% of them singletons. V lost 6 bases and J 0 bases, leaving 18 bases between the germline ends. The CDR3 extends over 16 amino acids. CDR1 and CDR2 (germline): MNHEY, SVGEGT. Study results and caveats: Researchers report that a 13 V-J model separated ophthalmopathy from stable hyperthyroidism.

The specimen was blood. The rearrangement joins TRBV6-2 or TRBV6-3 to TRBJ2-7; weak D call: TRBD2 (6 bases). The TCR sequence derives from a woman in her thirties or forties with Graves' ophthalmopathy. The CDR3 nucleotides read TGTGCCAGCAGGCCAAGCGGGCCCCTGTACTCCTACGAGCAGTACTTC. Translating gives CASRPSGPLYSYEQYF.